A selection of T cell receptor beta chains follows, all from one sample in a study of spatial heterogeneity in lung cancer. TCRdb used MiXCR to reprocess the 5' RACE reads, holding one entry per CDR3 protein. The data show around 7,900 distinct CDR3 sequences, roughly 13% seen once. This specimen consisted of lung tumor tissue, obtained at surgery. The receptor set was obtained from a female donor with early-stage non-small cell lung cancer. Both conserved end residues are part of each CDR3. A D gene is named only where the DNA matches it firmly. Clone size appears in some rows only: once, few, many, or a class for an expanded clone.

TRBV12-3/TRBV12-4,-,medium-sized,18,TRBJ1-1,CASSPTGGVWGVNTEAFF,TGTGCCAGCAGTCCTACCGGAGGGGTTTGGGGGGTTAACACTGAAGCTTTCTTT
TRBV28,-,-,13,TRBJ2-2,CASNEGFSGELFF,TGTGCCAGCAATGAGGGTTTCTCCGGGGAGCTGTTTTTT
TRBV10-3,-,many,17,TRBJ1-2,CAIRESGGLTAYYGYTF,TGTGCCATCCGGGAGTCGGGGGGTCTAACCGCCTACTATGGCTACACCTTC
TRBV7-9,-,many,15,TRBJ1-4,CASSLGDPTNEKLFF,TGTGCCAGCAGCTTGGGCGATCCAACTAATGAAAAACTGTTTTTT
TRBV29-1,-,-,16,TRBJ2-1,CSAKPRRAGSSNEQFF,TGCAGCGCCAAACCCCGGAGGGCGGGATCTAGCAATGAGCAGTTCTTC
TRBV13,-,medium-sized,12,TRBJ2-1,CASSFPNGEQFF,TGTGCCAGCAGCTTTCCAAACGGTGAGCAGTTCTTC
TRBV21-1,-,-,16,TRBJ2-3,CASINGGLAITDTQYF,TGTGCCAGTATAAATGGGGGACTAGCGATCACAGATACGCAGTATTTT
TRBV11-2,-,many,15,TRBJ2-7,CASSFTGVPSYEQYF,TGTGCCAGCAGCTTCACAGGCGTACCTTCCTACGAGCAGTACTTC
TRBV30,-,large,13,TRBJ1-1,CAWSRDSWTEAFF,TGTGCCTGGAGTAGAGACAGCTGGACTGAAGCTTTCTTT
TRBV5-5,-,medium-sized,13,TRBJ1-2,CASRSGLNYGYTF,TGTGCCAGCAGGTCCGGGCTGAACTATGGCTACACCTTC
TRBV6-5,-,-,14,TRBJ1-5,CASSYSWGNQPQHF,TGTGCCAGCAGTTACTCGTGGGGCAATCAGCCCCAGCATTTT